These T cell receptor beta chains were read from a single sample in a study of blood T cell repertoires in COVID-19. TCRdb keeps only in-frame clones here, not all; method: immunoSEQ multiplex PCR. The sample holds roughly 220,000 clones, 88% seen once. The sequenced sample consisted of PBMCs or T cells enriched from blood (not recorded which). The receptor set was obtained from a woman aged 45 to 65 with acute COVID-19. The CDR3 runs from the conserved cysteine through the conserved F or W. Each record gives: V gene, D gene, J gene, clone size, CDR3 DNA, CDR3 protein. D genes are given only for firm matches. Part of the rows lack a size; the others show once, few, many or a class for expanded clones.

>TRBV4-1|.|TRBJ1-3|.
TGCGCCAGCAGCCAAGATATCGTTTCGAGGGTAGCTGGAAACACCATATATTTT
CASSQDIVSRVAGNTIYF
>TRBV5-1|TRBD2|TRBJ2-1|.
TGCGCCAGCAGCCTATTAAAAGGGACTAGCGGGAGGAATGAGCAGTTCTTC
CASSLLKGTSGRNEQFF
>TRBV16|.|TRBJ2-2|.
TGTGCCAGCAGCCACGGCACCGGGGAGCTGTTTTTT
CASSHGTGELFF
>TRBV2|TRBD2|TRBJ2-2|.
TGTGCCAGCAACGGGTGGACTAGCGGAGCGAACACCGGGGAGCTGTTTTTT
CASNGWTSGANTGELFF
>TRBV19|TRBD2|TRBJ2-1|.
TGTGCCAGTAGTATCACCGGGACTAGCGGGACCCTGTACAATGAGCAGTTCTTC
CASSITGTSGTLYNEQFF
>TRBV19|TRBD2|TRBJ2-3|.
TGTGCCAGTGGGGGGGCTAGCGGGTCTAGCACAGATACGCAGTATTTT
CASGGASGSSTDTQYF
>TRBV21-1|.|TRBJ1-5|.
TGTGCCAGCAGCAAAGGCTCTGACAGGGGCCGGAGCAATCAGCCCCAGCATTTT
CASSKGSDRGRSNQPQHF
>TRBV5-5|.|TRBJ1-1|.
TGTGCCAGCAGCCTGTCGGCAGGGATGAACACTGAAGCTTTCTTT
CASSLSAGMNTEAFF
>TRBV7-8|.|TRBJ1-1|.
TGTGCCAGCACCGAGCTACAGGGAGGGGTTTTAGCTTTCTTT
CASTELQGGVLAFF
>TRBV28|TRBD2|TRBJ2-7|.
TGTGCCAGCAGTTTGGTACGCGGGACTAGCCACGAGCAGTACTTC
CASSLVRGTSHEQYF
>TRBV29-1|TRBD2|TRBJ2-1|.
TGCAGCGTAGACGGACTAGCGGGAGCTCATCAGTACAATGAGCAGTTCTTC
CSVDGLAGAHQYNEQFF
>TRBV3-1/TRBV3-2|TRBD1|TRBJ1-2|.
TGTGCCAGCAGCCCTCAAATGGACAGGGAAGAGAGTTTATTCCATGGCTACACCTTC
CASSPQMDREESLFHGYTF
>TRBV12-3/TRBV12-4|.|TRBJ2-7|.
TGTGCCAGCAGTTTAGCGGTCGGGGAGCAGTACTTC
CASSLAVGEQYF
>TRBV12-3/TRBV12-4|.|TRBJ2-7|.
TGTGCCAGCACCGATCAGAACTCCTACGAGCAGTACTTC
CASTDQNSYEQYF
>TRBV7-8|TRBD2|TRBJ2-3|.
TGTGCCAGCAGCGTCATACTAGCGGGAGGGCCCAGCACAGATACGCAGTATTTT
CASSVILAGGPSTDTQYF
>TRBV5-1|.|TRBJ2-3|.
TGCGCCAGCAGCTTGTCAGGGGTTGCAGATACGCAGTATTTT
CASSLSGVADTQYF
>TRBV10-3|.|TRBJ1-4|few
TGTGCCATCAGTGATGGACAGCGGGAGGACGAAAAACTGTTTTTT
CAISDGQREDEKLFF
>TRBV19|TRBD1|TRBJ1-3|.
TGTGCCAGTAGCCGGGACAGGGACGGTCGGTCTGGAAACACCATATATTTT
CASSRDRDGRSGNTIYF
>TRBV27|.|TRBJ2-7|.
TGTGCCAGCAGTTCCCAGGGGTCCTACGAGCAGTACTTC
CASSSQGSYEQYF
>TRBV2|.|TRBJ1-3|.
TGTGCCAGCATTCATGGCATCGGAGCCAACTCTGGAAACACCATATATTTT
CASIHGIGANSGNTIYF
>TRBV27|.|TRBJ2-6|.
TGTGCCAGCAGTTTAGGGCCAGGGGCGGGGGCTGTGGCCAACGTCCTGACTTTC
CASSLGPGAGAVANVLTF
>TRBV12-3/TRBV12-4|.|TRBJ2-2|once
TGTGCCAGCAGTTCGGGGATCTCCGGGGAGCTGTTTTTT
CASSSGISGELFF
>TRBV12-3/TRBV12-4|.|TRBJ1-1|.
TGTGCCAGCAGTTTTGCAGGGTTTTACGAAGCTTTCTTT
CASSFAGFYEAFF
>TRBV5-1|TRBD1|TRBJ2-7|.
TGCGCCAGCAGTCCCGGGACAGGGTCCTACGAGCAGTACTTC
CASSPGTGSYEQYF
>TRBV20-1|.|TRBJ2-1|.
TGCAGTGCTAAGGCGGGGTATGAGCAGTTCTTC
CSAKAGYEQFF
>TRBV6-2/TRBV6-3|.|TRBJ2-2|.
TGTGCCAGCAGTTACTCTAGGGAGTGGGAGCTGTTTTTT
CASSYSREWELFF
>TRBV28|.|TRBJ1-2|.
TGTGCCAGCAGTTCAGGGGCGGCTGGGGACGGCTACACCTTC
CASSSGAAGDGYTF
>TRBV28|.|TRBJ1-5|.
TGTGCCAGCAGTTTATTCAAGGGAGCAAATCAGCCCCAGCATTTT
CASSLFKGANQPQHF
>TRBV7-9|TRBD2|TRBJ2-1|.
TGTGCCAGCAGGCGGACTAGCGCCCCACAGGGCAATGAGCAGTTCTTC
CASRRTSAPQGNEQFF
>TRBV27|TRBD1|TRBJ1-1|.
TGTGCCAGCAGTCCCGGACAGGCGTTCGCCACTGAAGCTTTCTTT
CASSPGQAFATEAFF
>TRBV19|TRBD2|TRBJ2-1|.
TGTGCCAGTACCCGGACTAGCGGGACGTACAATGAGCAGTTCTTC
CASTRTSGTYNEQFF
>TRBV19|TRBD1|TRBJ1-1|.
TGTGCCAGTAGTCCACAGGGGGCGAGGGGCACTGAAGCTTTCTTT
CASSPQGARGTEAFF
>TRBV5-6|TRBD2|TRBJ2-1|.
TGTGCCAGCAGACTGACTAGCGGGGTCCCCGGGGAGCAGTTCTTC
CASRLTSGVPGEQFF
>TRBV6-2/TRBV6-3|.|TRBJ1-1|.
TGTGCCAGCAGTTACGCACAGGGAAGAGCTTTCTTT
CASSYAQGRAFF
>TRBV5-1|.|TRBJ2-7|.
TGCGCCAGCAGCTTGGAAAGGGGCCGGGGGAACGAGCAGTACTTC
CASSLERGRGNEQYF
>TRBV5-1|TRBD2|TRBJ2-1|.
TGCGCCAGCAGCTTAGGCGGGAGTCTCCCCTACAATGAGCAGTTCTTC
CASSLGGSLPYNEQFF
>TRBV14|.|TRBJ1-1|few
TGTGCCAGCAGCCACGGGTCGGGTAGAGGCGGAGACACTGAAGCTTTCTTT
CASSHGSGRGGDTEAFF
>TRBV19|.|TRBJ2-7|.
TGTGCCAGTAGTACCGGACACCTCTACGAGCAGTACTTC
CASSTGHLYEQYF
>TRBV9|.|TRBJ1-5|.
TGTGCCAGCAGCGTAGACGGGGGAGGCAATCAGCCCCAGCATTTT
CASSVDGGGNQPQHF
>TRBV7-2|TRBD1|TRBJ1-2|.
TGTGCCAGCAGCCTCCAGGGGGCGGATGGCTACACCTTC
CASSLQGADGYTF
>TRBV4-3|TRBD2|TRBJ2-7|once
TGCGCCAGCAGCCAAGAGACTAGCGGGGTCTACGAGCAGTACTTC
CASSQETSGVYEQYF
>TRBV27|.|TRBJ1-1|.
TGTGCCAGCAGTTCCTCATACCGGGCCCTAGCTAGAGCTTTCTTT
CASSSSYRALARAFF
>TRBV5-1|.|TRBJ1-1|.
TGCGCCAGTATCCCGGTCGGGTACACTGAAGCTTTCTTT
CASIPVGYTEAFF
>TRBV5-4|TRBD2|TRBJ2-7|once
TGTGCCAGCAGCCGTAGCGGGGGGGCCTACGAGCAGTACTTC
CASSRSGGAYEQYF
>TRBV2|.|TRBJ2-7|many
TGTGCCAGCTTCGACAGTTACGAGCAGTACTTC
CASFDSYEQYF
>TRBV18|TRBD1|TRBJ1-6|.
TGTGCCAGCTCCTACAGGACAGGGGATTCACCCCTCCACTTT
CASSYRTGDSPLHF
>TRBV19|.|TRBJ1-5|once
TGTGCCAGTAGAGCAGACATCCTAAATCAGCCCCAGCATTTT
CASRADILNQPQHF
>TRBV6-2/TRBV6-3|.|TRBJ1-1|.
TGTGCCAGCAGTTACTCGAGGGTTCGTTCGAACACTGAAGCTTTCTTT
CASSYSRVRSNTEAFF
>TRBV2|.|TRBJ2-7|.
TGTGCCAGCGTCGGGAGTATGTCCTACGAGCAGTACTTC
CASVGSMSYEQYF
>TRBV28|.|TRBJ2-1|.
TGTGCCAGCATCTCTTCAGGGCACAGTGAGCAGTTCTTC
CASISSGHSEQFF
>TRBV7-8|.|TRBJ2-1|.
TGTGCCAGCAGCCCCACCCCAGGGAGGTCCGGCAATGAGCAGTTCTTC
CASSPTPGRSGNEQFF
>TRBV9|TRBD2|TRBJ2-7|.
TGTGCCAGCAGCCCCGGACTAGCGGGAGGGTTGAACGAGCAGTACTTC
CASSPGLAGGLNEQYF